The present entry profiles one T cell receptor (beta chain) with its context. These data originate in a study of response to subunit inactivated influenza vaccine. MiXCR was run by TCRdb on the RT-PCR reads, yielding one entry per CDR3 protein. The sample consists of 500,000 to 600,000 distinct CDR3 sequences, around 10% of them appearing once. Losses at the gene ends were 7 bases for V and 0 bases for J; bases not matched to a gene: 5. CDR1 and CDR2 from the germline V gene are MNHEY and SMNVEV (reference sequence). This CDR3 has 15 amino acids. These data also featured in a second study, about T cells expressing NK-cell markers. That work contributes: Production of TCR beta cDNA relied on 5'RACE template switching with UMIs. HCMV specificity of the expanded NKG2C+ T cell clones stayed unclear.

This receptor was identified in a man in his fifties who received an inactivated influenza vaccine. The chain has TRBV27 and TRBJ2-5; 10 bases match TRBD2. This sample comprised PBMCs from blood, obtained on the day of vaccination. The CDR3 region is CASKRTSGYQETQYF. CDR3 coding DNA: TGTGCCAGCAAAAGGACTAGCGGATACCAAGAGACCCAGTACTTC.